This entry lists 23 T cell receptor beta chains sequenced from one sample in a study of OX40 agonist ivuxolimab in advanced cancers. TCRdb's copy holds only in-frame clones and misses some; the assay was immunoSEQ multiplex PCR. The sample contains 68,000 or so clones, roughly 85% of which appear only once. Here the sequenced sample was CD4+ or CD8+ T cells sorted from blood, taken in a trial of the OX40 agonist ivuxolimab. These receptor sequences come from an adult with an advanced solid tumor such as melanoma, head and neck, liver or kidney cancer.

V and J are TRBV7-8 and TRBJ2-5; D unclear. Per germline, CDR1 SGHVS and CDR2 FQNEAQ. Trimming cost V 3 bases and J 5 bases, with 4 bases left between them. The CDR3 runs to 11 residues. This chain's CDR3 is CASSFGETQYF. The DNA for the CDR3 is TGTGCCAGCAGCTTTGGGGAGACCCAGTACTTC. Supplemented by reference TRBV7-8 and TRBJ2-5, the full variable domain reads GAGVSQSPRYKVAKRGQDVALRCDPISGHVSLFWYQQALGQGPEFLTYFQNEAQLDKSGLPSDRFFAERPEGSVSTLKIQRTQQEDSAVYLCASSFGETQYFGPGTRLLVL.

This rearrangement joins TRBV7-9 to TRBJ2-5, with TRBD1 matching over 11 bases. Trimming at V came to 4 bases and at J to 1 base, leaving 14 bases not matched to a gene. Germline values: CDR1 SEHNR, CDR2 FQNEAQ (reference sequence). The CDR3 length is 19 residues. CDR3 sequence: CASSSPAYSGTGGQETQYF. The CDR3, as DNA: TGTGCCAGCAGCTCACCCGCCTACTCCGGGACAGGGGGCCAAGAGACCCAGTACTTC.

This chain uses TRBV2 with TRBJ1-4; unclear D gene. The germline V gene encodes CDR1 SNHLY and CDR2 FYNNEI. Trimming removed 10 bases from V and 8 bases from J, with 20 bases in between. CDR3 length equals 14 residues. The CDR3 loop is CATGRRQATEKLFF. Here the CDR3 DNA reads TGTGCCACGGGTAGACGGCAGGCCACAGAAAAACTGTTTTTT.

In its sample, this clone was seen once. The V and J genes are TRBV27 and TRBJ2-3, with unresolved D. The length of the CDR3 is 14 residues. V was pared by 1 base and J by 1 base, with 6 bases between. Germline V lookup: CDR1 MNHEY, CDR2 SMNVEV (reference sequence). In nucleotides, the CDR3 is TGTGCCAGCAGTTTATTATCGGGCACAGATACGCAGTATTTT. Translation: CASSLLSGTDTQYF.

This clone came up once. The chain is built from TRBV28 and TRBJ2-7; TRBD2 agrees at 11 bases. V was pared by 6 bases and J by 3 bases, with 7 bases of the junction left unmatched. The germline V gene has CDR1 MDHEN and CDR2 SYDVKM. The CDR3 runs 15 residues. As DNA, the CDR3 is TGTGCCAGCAGCCGACTAGCGGGATCGCGCTACGAGCAGTACTTC. Translation gives CASSRLAGSRYEQYF.

This clone has only a few counts. The V gene is TRBV27, the J gene TRBJ1-6, with 7 nucleotides matching TRBD1. The CDR3 length is 13 residues. J was trimmed by 13 bases and V by 4 bases; bases with no gene match: 7. CDR1 is MNHEY, CDR2 SMNVEV, per germline (reference sequence). In DNA form, the CDR3 reads TGTGCCAGCAGTTCCGGACAGGTGAGCCCCCTCCACTTT. Residues: CASSSGQVSPLHF.

This clone turned up a few times. The rearrangement links TRBV5-5 to TRBJ2-5; possible D gene TRBD2, 6 bases. The CDR3 totals 15 residues. The germline V gene has CDR1 SGHKS and CDR2 YYEKEE (reference sequence). With 0 bases removed from V and 5 bases from J, the gap between germline ends came to 14 bases. The DNA for the CDR3 is TGTGCCAGCAGCTTGGGAGGTCCCGGAGGGGAGACCCAGTACTTC. As protein: CASSLGGPGGETQYF.

The CDR3 sequence is CASSPRTREDNEQFF. CDR3 sequence (DNA): TGTGCCAGCAGTCCCCGGACGCGGGAAGACAATGAGCAGTTCTTC. The chain uses TRBV27 and TRBJ2-1; the D gene is possibly TRBD2 (6 bases). Germline CDR1 and CDR2: MNHEY and SMNVEV (reference sequence). Trimming stripped 5 bases from V and 5 bases from J, with 16 bases between. The CDR3 covers 15 residues.

The chain uses TRBV10-2 and TRBJ1-1; no firm D call. The germline gives CDR1 WSHSY, CDR2 SAAADI. The CDR3 consists of 14 residues. V lost 2 bases and J 5 bases, leaving 12 bases between the germline ends. CDR3 DNA: TGCGCCAGCAGTGAGAAGGCCCCTTGGACTGAAGCTTTCTTT. Encoded protein: CASSEKAPWTEAFF.

The rearrangement joins TRBV9 to TRBJ2-2; the match to TRBD2 covers 10 bases. Germline V lookup: CDR1 SGDLS, CDR2 YYNGEE. This CDR3 comprises 16 residues. The trim removed 0 bases at V and 1 base at J, leaving 0 bases unmatched. The CDR3 protein is CASSVGLAGNTGELFF. Written as DNA, the CDR3 is TGTGCCAGCAGCGTAGGACTAGCGGGGAACACCGGGGAGCTGTTTTTT.

The rearrangement links TRBV5-1 to TRBJ2-1, with D perhaps being TRBD1 or TRBD2 (7 bases each). This CDR3 is 16 amino acids long. Germline loops: CDR1 SGHRS, CDR2 YFSETQ. The germline V and J ends were trimmed by 1 base and 8 bases, with 19 bases remaining between them. The CDR3 region is CASSLIPTSRGDEQFF. The CDR3 DNA reads as TGCGCCAGCAGCTTGATCCCGACTAGCAGGGGGGATGAGCAGTTCTTC.

This clone appeared a single time. The rearrangement uses TRBV7-6 and TRBJ2-5; D possibly corresponds to TRBD1 (5 bases). The germline V gene encodes CDR1 SGHVS and CDR2 FNYEAQ. Trimming shortened V by 1 base and J by 4 bases, and 10 bases separated the two germline ends. This CDR3 comprises 14 residues. CDR3 protein: CASSLGVGAETQYF. The CDR3 coding sequence is TGTGCCAGCAGCTTAGGGGTAGGGGCAGAGACCCAGTACTTC.

This sequence joins TRBV6-4 and TRBJ2-6; TRBD1 agrees at 7 bases. The CDR3 totals 17 residues. The V segment lost 6 bases and the J segment 0 bases; nucleotides outside the gene matches: 8. Per germline, CDR1 MRHNA and CDR2 SNTAGT. CDR3 sequence reads: CASSRDSTYSGANVLTF. The CDR3, as DNA: TGTGCCAGCAGCCGGGACAGTACCTACTCTGGGGCCAACGTCCTGACTTTC.

The rearrangement links TRBV19 to TRBJ2-3; unclear D gene. This CDR3 is built from 14 residues. Per germline, CDR1 LNHDA and CDR2 SQIVND (reference sequence). V was shortened by 1 base and J by 0 bases, with 5 bases between the two germline ends. The CDR3 DNA reads TGTGCCAGTAGTATAGGACTTAGCACAGATACGCAGTATTTT. It specifies CASSIGLSTDTQYF.

The V gene is TRBV7-9, the J gene TRBJ2-1; D is uncertain. V was clipped by 2 bases and J by 7 bases, with 6 bases between them. Germline V gene lookup returns CDR1 SEHNR and CDR2 FQNEAQ (reference sequence). CDR3 length: 12 residues. The CDR3 protein is CASSLMRNEQFF. DNA for the CDR3: TGTGCCAGCAGCTTAATGCGGAATGAGCAGTTCTTC.

The chain has TRBV5-1 and TRBJ2-5; D is undetermined. The CDR3 runs to 12 residues. V dropped 0 bases and J dropped 0 bases, with 0 bases sitting between them. Per the germline V gene, CDR1 is SGHRS and CDR2 is YFSETQ. As DNA, the CDR3 is TGCGCCAGCAGCTTGGACCAAGAGACCCAGTACTTC. Its translation is CASSLDQETQYF.

The V call is TRBV5-1, the J call TRBJ1-5; D possibly corresponds to TRBD1 (5 bases). This CDR3 is built from 18 residues. Germline values: CDR1 SGHRS, CDR2 YFSETQ. Between the trimmed V and J ends, which lost 2 bases and 3 bases, there was a span of 21 bases. The CDR3 DNA sequence: TGCGCCAGCAGCTTAAAGGAACCTGGCAGGGAAAACAATCAGCCCCAGCATTTT. Translating it yields CASSLKEPGRENNQPQHF.

The rearrangement uses TRBV7-2 and TRBJ2-2; perhaps TRBD2 as D (5 bases). The CDR3 has 15 residues. V dropped 3 bases and J dropped 3 bases, with 11 bases sitting between them. Germline values: CDR1 SGHTA, CDR2 FQGNSA. CDR3 DNA sequence: TGTGCCAGCAGCTTTCGACTATCCTACACCGGGGAGCTGTTTTTT. It yields the protein CASSFRLSYTGELFF. The whole variable domain, filled in from reference TRBV7-2 and TRBJ2-2, reads GAGVSQSPSNKVTEKGKDVELRCDPISGHTALYWYRQSLGQGLEFLIYFQGNSAPDKSGLPSDRFSAERTGGSVSTLTIQRTQQEDSAVYLCASSFRLSYTGELFFGEGSRLTVL.

This chain uses TRBV6-1 with TRBJ1-6; no firm D call. Germline CDR1 is MNHNS and CDR2 is SASEGT. The CDR3 has 12 amino acids. The V gene lost 4 bases and the J gene lost 12 bases, with 10 bases spanning the gap. Here the CDR3 DNA reads TGTGCCAGCAGTGGACCCCGTAGACCCCTCCACTTT. As protein: CASSGPRRPLHF.

This clone appeared once. The V gene is TRBV25-1, the J gene TRBJ2-1; TRBD2 aligns across 13 bases. J was trimmed by 6 bases and V by 5 bases; bases with no gene match: 7. CDR1 is MGHDK and CDR2 is SYGVNS in the germline V gene. The CDR3 consists of 16 residues. The chain's CDR3 is CASSPSTSGGSNEQFF. For the CDR3, the DNA is TGTGCCAGCAGTCCTTCGACTAGCGGGGGGTCCAATGAGCAGTTCTTC.

The CDR3 protein is CASSVAGGRLETQYF. The CDR3 region has the DNA TGTGCCAGCAGCGTAGCTGGGGGGCGCCTGGAGACCCAGTACTTC. The J gene is TRBJ2-5, the V gene TRBV9; D could derive from TRBD1 or TRBD2 (6 bases each). This CDR3 comprises 15 residues. V was clipped by 0 bases and J by 5 bases, with 14 bases between them. Germline assignment: CDR1 SGDLS and CDR2 YYNGEE.

The J gene is TRBJ2-7, the V gene TRBV18, with TRBD1 matching 7 bases. The V gene end was trimmed by 6 bases and the J gene end by 1 base; junction bases not matched to a gene: 6. The CDR3 is 14 amino acids. Germline-derived CDR1 and CDR2 are KGHSH and LQKENI. The CDR3 coding sequence is TGTGCCAGCTCGTCCAGGACAGGTTCCTACGAGCAGTACGTC. Protein sequence: CASSSRTGSYEQYV.

CDR3 nucleotide sequence: TGTGCCATCAGTGACGGTCCCGTCGCTGAAGCTTTCTTT. Its translation: CAISDGPVAEAFF. This rearrangement joins TRBV10-3 to TRBJ1-1; D uncertain. V was trimmed by 3 bases and J by 6 bases, leaving 11 bases between them. Per the germline V gene, CDR1 is ENHRY and CDR2 is SYGVKD. The CDR3 is 13 amino acids.